These 29 T cell receptor beta chains share one sample of origin, sequenced in a study of blood T cell repertoires in COVID-19 (dated by TCRdb to the early 2020s). Library generation was performed with the immunoSEQ multiplex PCR assay. This is the immuneACCESS table as TCRdb keeps it, with only in-frame sequences that have V and J called. A part of the clones is gone; compared with another copy, unresolved V genes explain less than half, and the rest is unexplained. Here the sample has over 200,000 clones; roughly nine tenths occur a single time. Approximately 4% of the sample comes from the top ten. The material sequenced was peripheral blood. Every receptor here comes from a man aged 55-75 years who had recovered from COVID-19.

This rearrangement joins TRBV10-3 to TRBJ1-2; unclear D gene. Germline V gives CDR1 ENHRY, CDR2 SYGVKD. This CDR3 has 16 residues. V gave up 2 bases and J gave up 8 bases, with 21 bases separating them. In DNA form, the CDR3 reads TGTGCCATCAGTGAGGTCGGGGATTCCCCTAGAAGCGGCTACACCTTC. It codes for CAISEVGDSPRSGYTF.

The chain carries TRBV2 and TRBJ2-5; TRBD2 matches 8 bases. Germline V lookup: CDR1 SNHLY, CDR2 FYNNEI. This CDR3 region has 14 residues. V dropped 8 bases and J dropped 1; count of bases not matched to a gene: 6. The CDR3 DNA is TGTGCCAGCTTTTTTAGCGGGGCCCAAGAGACCCAGTACTTC. This encodes CASFFSGAQETQYF.

The chain links TRBV7-6 to TRBJ2-7, with 7 bases identical to TRBD2. Germline V gives CDR1 SGHVS, CDR2 FNYEAQ. Unmatched junction bases numbered 7, after V lost 5 bases and J lost 6 bases. This CDR3 is 13 amino acids long. The CDR3 coding sequence is TGTGCCAGCAGCGGCAGCGGGGCCCTCGAGCAGTACTTC. Residues: CASSGSGALEQYF.

This chain joins TRBV19 and TRBJ1-5, with TRBD1 matching over 8 bases. This CDR3 is built from 15 residues. The V gene end was trimmed by 4 bases and the J gene end by 2 bases; junction bases not matched to a gene: 4. Looked up from germline, CDR1 is LNHDA and CDR2 is SQIVND (reference sequence). CDR3 in DNA: TGTGCCAGTAGTAGAGACAGGGGAGGCAATCAGCCCCAGCATTTT. It translates to CASSRDRGGNQPQHF.

The chain carries TRBV7-9 and TRBJ1-3, with unresolved D. V was trimmed by 5 bases and J by 3 bases, leaving 23 bases between them. CDR3 size: 18 residues. Germline values: CDR1 SEHNR, CDR2 FQNEAQ (reference sequence). The CDR3 DNA is TGTGCCAGCAGCCCCCTAAGTACGGCGACTCAAGGTGGAAACACCATATATTTT. Amino acids: CASSPLSTATQGGNTIYF.

The V call is TRBV5-4, the J call TRBJ1-2; 11 bases are shared with TRBD1. Germline-derived CDR1 and CDR2 are SGHNT and YYREEE (reference sequence). With V trimmed by 4 bases and J by 3 bases, 5 bases remained unmatched. The CDR3 is 15 residues long. The CDR3 region has the DNA TGTGCCAGCAGCCAGAGGACAGGGGGCCACTATGGCTACACCTTC. Protein product: CASSQRTGGHYGYTF.

The gene calls are TRBV7-8 and TRBJ1-5; TRBD1 is a possible D gene (6 bases). The V and J ends lost 4 bases and 0 bases respectively, with 13 bases between them. This CDR3 is 16 amino acids long. Germline V gene data show CDR1 as SGHVS and CDR2 as FQNEAQ. The CDR3 bases are TGTGCCAGCAGCTCGACAGGTCTGTATAGCAATCAGCCCCAGCATTTT. It encodes CASSSTGLYSNQPQHF.

The genes are TRBV4-2 and TRBJ2-1, with a tentative D call TRBD2 (6 bases). The CDR3 is 16 residues long. CDR1 and CDR2 from the germline V gene are LGHNA and YNFKEQ. The germline V and J ends were trimmed by 0 bases and 8 bases, with 17 bases remaining between them. This CDR3 is CASSQDRDLYVDEQFF. In DNA, the CDR3 is TGTGCCAGCAGCCAAGATAGGGACTTGTATGTTGATGAGCAGTTCTTC.

The V gene is TRBV3-1 (or the pseudogene TRBV3-2), the J gene TRBJ2-7, with D maybe TRBD1 (5 bases). V gave up 4 bases and J gave up 0 bases, with 13 bases separating them. The CDR3 spans 15 residues. Germline CDR1 and CDR2: LGHDT and YNNKEL (reference sequence). The CDR3 region is CASSRLGAVSYEQYF. The CDR3 DNA is TGTGCCAGCAGCCGGTTAGGGGCTGTCTCCTACGAGCAGTACTTC.

The rearrangement links TRBV6-6 to TRBJ1-1; 8 bases map to TRBD1. Losses at the gene ends were 2 bases for V and 3 bases for J; bases not matched to a gene: 5. CDR1 is MNHNY, CDR2 SVGAGI, per germline (reference sequence). The CDR3 totals 15 residues. The CDR3 bases are TGTGCCAGCAGTTACCGGACAGGGATGGACACTGAAGCTTTCTTT. Translation: CASSYRTGMDTEAFF.

The V gene is TRBV7-8, the J gene TRBJ1-2; D remains ambiguous. Trimming left V 5 bases short and J 0 bases short, with 7 bases between. The CDR3 is 13 amino acids. Germline CDR1 is SGHVS and CDR2 is FQNEAQ. In DNA form, the CDR3 reads TGTGCCAGCAGCCAGACATCTAACTATGGCTACACCTTC. Translating gives CASSQTSNYGYTF.

The chain employs TRBV5-6 and TRBJ2-1, with D possibly being TRBD1 (6 bases). V was pared by 4 bases and J by 4 bases, with 27 bases between. CDR3 size: 19 residues. Germline assignment: CDR1 SGHDT and CDR2 YYEEEE. In DNA, the CDR3 is TGTGCCAGCAGCCCGACATGGGACACCCTAATATCGCGTTACAATGAGCAGTTCTTC. Translating gives CASSPTWDTLISRYNEQFF.

This clone was seen more than once but under ten times. The V gene is TRBV5-1, the J gene TRBJ2-2; 12 bases are shared with TRBD2. Germline trimming cut 6 bases from V and 7 bases from J; bases unmatched to any gene: 10. Per germline, CDR1 SGHRS and CDR2 YFSETQ. The CDR3 totals 16 residues. DNA of the CDR3: TGCGCCAGCACTCCCCTAGCGGGGGGGGTCGTCGGGGAGCTGTTTTTT. Translation: CASTPLAGGVVGELFF. The complete variable domain, with remaining parts taken from reference TRBV5-1 and TRBJ2-2, reads KAGVTQTPRYLIKTRGQQVTLSCSPISGHRSVSWYQQTPGQGLQFLFEYFSETQRNKGNFPGRFSGRQFSNSRSEMNVSTLELGDSALYLCASTPLAGGVVGELFFGEGSRLTVL.

This clone has only one observation. The chain couples TRBV3-1 (or the pseudogene TRBV3-2) to TRBJ2-3, with 10 bases fitting TRBD2. V lost 4 bases, J lost 0 bases, and 10 bases stayed unmatched. Germline CDR1 reads LGHDT; CDR2 reads YNNKEL (reference sequence). The CDR3 covers 18 residues. The CDR3 nucleotides are TGTGCCAGCAGCCGTAGAGGTGCTAGCGGGGGTAGCACAGATACGCAGTATTTT. This translates into CASSRRGASGGSTDTQYF.

The chain combines TRBV27 with TRBJ2-2, with TRBD2 matching 10 bases. Germline CDR1 is MNHEY and CDR2 is SMNVEV (reference sequence). There are 14 residues in the CDR3. Trimming removed 3 bases from V and 5 bases from J; junction bases left unmatched: 0. In DNA form, the CDR3 reads TGTGCCAGCAGTTTTAGCGGGGGGACCGGGGAGCTGTTTTTT. It codes for CASSFSGGTGELFF.

This chain joins TRBV27 and TRBJ2-7; D not resolved. V gave up 3 bases and J gave up 1 base, with 10 bases separating them. Germline V gives CDR1 MNHEY, CDR2 SMNVEV (reference sequence). The CDR3 contains 14 residues. The CDR3 is CASSFRDRSYEQYF. CDR3 bases: TGTGCCAGCAGTTTCCGAGATCGTTCCTACGAGCAGTACTTC.

The rearrangement joins TRBV18 to TRBJ2-3; D might be TRBD1 (5 bases). Germline values: CDR1 KGHSH, CDR2 LQKENI. The CDR3 has 13 residues. V was shortened by 6 bases and J by 2 bases, with 9 bases between the two germline ends. CDR3: CASSGRDTDTQYF. The CDR3 DNA reads as TGTGCCAGCTCTGGCAGGGACACAGATACGCAGTATTTT.

Comments on this clone: Other DNA sequences from this sample encode an identical CDR3 as well. The DNA of the CDR3 is TGTGCCAGCAGCTCAAGACAGGGGGCTAATGAAAAACTGTTTTTT. Its translation is CASSSRQGANEKLFF. The chain links TRBV7-2 to TRBJ1-4; 9 nucleotides match TRBD1. Germline assignment: CDR1 SGHTA and CDR2 FQGNSA. V dropped 4 bases and J dropped 3; count of bases not matched to a gene: 3. This CDR3 comprises 15 residues.

This chain links TRBV19 with TRBJ1-1; D uncertain. V lost 5 bases to trimming and J lost 6 bases, with 10 bases between them. The CDR3 consists of 12 residues. Germline V gene data show CDR1 as LNHDA and CDR2 as SQIVND (reference sequence). The CDR3 here is CASSVPGPEAFF. CDR3 bases: TGTGCCAGTAGTGTGCCAGGTCCTGAAGCTTTCTTT.

The genes are TRBV7-9 and TRBJ2-3, with D hard to call. The CDR3 runs to 14 residues. The ends were cut back, 0 bases at V and 0 bases at J, with 4 bases in the middle. Germline-derived CDR1 and CDR2 are SEHNR and FQNEAQ (reference sequence). Here the CDR3 reads CASSLAGSTDTQYF. The DNA for the CDR3 is TGTGCCAGCAGCTTAGCGGGCAGCACAGATACGCAGTATTTT.

This rearrangement joins TRBV7-6 to TRBJ2-6, with no clear D. The CDR3 sequence is 20 residues long. Germline V lookup: CDR1 SGHVS, CDR2 FNYEAQ. With 0 bases removed from V and 4 bases from J, the gap between germline ends came to 22 bases. This CDR3 is CASSLALRPGEKNGANVLTF. CDR3 DNA: TGTGCCAGCAGCTTAGCGCTAAGGCCAGGCGAGAAAAACGGGGCCAACGTCCTGACTTTC.

This chain joins TRBV5-4 and TRBJ2-2, with TRBD1 identical over 9 bases. This CDR3 is built from 16 residues. CDR1 and CDR2 from the germline V gene are SGHNT and YYREEE (reference sequence). The trim removed 4 bases at V and 3 bases at J, leaving 7 bases unmatched. The CDR3 DNA follows: TGTGCCAGCAGCCGACTGGGACAGGGAGACACCGGGGAGCTGTTTTTT. It encodes CASSRLGQGDTGELFF.

For this clone: This same CDR3 is encoded by further DNA sequences in the sample. This chain's CDR3 is CASSVVAGGPTDTQYF. The DNA for the CDR3 is TGTGCCAGCAGCGTAGTGGCGGGGGGGCCCACAGATACGCAGTATTTT. V gene TRBV9 combines with J gene TRBJ2-3; 9 nucleotides line up with TRBD2. J was trimmed by 2 bases and V by 0 bases; bases with no gene match: 4. From germline, CDR1 is SGDLS and CDR2 YYNGEE. This CDR3 spans 16 amino acids.

The rearrangement uses TRBV5-4 and TRBJ1-4, with 7 bases that match TRBD1. Germline CDR1 is SGHNT and CDR2 is YYREEE (reference sequence). The CDR3 length is 14 residues. The J segment lost 3 bases and the V segment lost 4 bases, leaving 3 bases of the junction unmatched. This chain's CDR3 is CASSRQGPNEKLFF. DNA for the CDR3: TGTGCCAGCAGCAGACAGGGTCCTAATGAAAAACTGTTTTTT.

This clone was counted a few times. The chain joins TRBV5-1 to TRBJ1-6; TRBD1 is a possible D gene (6 bases). The CDR3 has 12 residues. With 4 bases removed from V and 13 bases from J, the gap between germline ends came to 12 bases. Germline V gene lookup returns CDR1 SGHRS and CDR2 YFSETQ. The DNA of the CDR3 is TGCGCCAGCAGCCCCAGGGGATCGCCCCTCCACTTT. Protein: CASSPRGSPLHF.

There are a few counts of this clone. The chain links TRBV3-1 (or the pseudogene TRBV3-2) to TRBJ1-5; D is undetermined. CDR1 is LGHDT, CDR2 YNNKEL, per germline (reference sequence). The CDR3 has 15 amino acids. The V end lost 0 bases, the J end lost 0 bases, and 6 bases lay between the germline ends. In DNA form, the CDR3 reads TGTGCCAGCAGCCAAGAACAGTATAGCAATCAGCCCCAGCATTTT. It specifies CASSQEQYSNQPQHF.

This chain links TRBV4-1 with TRBJ2-7; no definite D call. In germline, CDR1 is MGHRA, CDR2 YSYEKL. V was clipped by 1 base and J by 5 bases, with 9 bases between them. This CDR3 has 13 residues. CDR3 amino acids: CASSQGPRDEQYF. The CDR3 DNA sequence: TGCGCCAGCAGCCAAGGGCCTCGGGACGAGCAGTACTTC.

This clone was observed once. The J gene is TRBJ1-2, the V gene TRBV29-1; 9 positions agree with TRBD1. The V and J ends lost 1 base and 0 bases, in that order; junction bases with no gene match: 9. The CDR3 consists of 17 residues. Germline V lookup: CDR1 SQVTM, CDR2 ANQGSEA. The CDR3 is CSVEVSGTGMTNYGYTF. CDR3 sequence (DNA): TGCAGCGTTGAAGTTTCGGGGACAGGGATGACTAACTATGGCTACACCTTC.

This chain links TRBV19 with TRBJ2-3; 7 nucleotides match TRBD1. Germline trimming cut 5 bases from V and 0 bases from J; bases unmatched to any gene: 8. The CDR3 is 16 residues long. Germline V gene data show CDR1 as LNHDA and CDR2 as SQIVND (reference sequence). The CDR3: CASSVWTGSSTDTQYF. The CDR3 nucleotides are TGTGCCAGTAGTGTCTGGACAGGCTCTAGCACAGATACGCAGTATTTT. Using reference TRBV19 and TRBJ2-3 for the parts outside the CDR3, the full variable domain is DGGITQSPKYLFRKEGQNVTLSCEQNLNHDAMYWYRQDPGQGLRLIYYSQIVNDFQKGDIAEGYSVSREKKESFPLTVTSAQKNPTAFYLCASSVWTGSSTDTQYFGPGTRLTVL.